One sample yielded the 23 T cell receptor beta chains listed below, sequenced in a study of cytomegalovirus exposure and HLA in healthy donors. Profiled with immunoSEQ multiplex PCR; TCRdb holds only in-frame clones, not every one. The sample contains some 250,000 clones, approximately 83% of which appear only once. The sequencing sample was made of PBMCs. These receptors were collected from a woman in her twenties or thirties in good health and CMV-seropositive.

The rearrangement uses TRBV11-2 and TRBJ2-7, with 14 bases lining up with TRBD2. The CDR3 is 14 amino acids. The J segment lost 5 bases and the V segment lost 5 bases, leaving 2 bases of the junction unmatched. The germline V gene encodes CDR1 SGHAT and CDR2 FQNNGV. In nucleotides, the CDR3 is TGTGCCAGCAGCCGGACTAGCGGGAGGCACGAGCAGTACTTC. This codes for CASSRTSGRHEQYF.

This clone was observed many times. For the CDR3, the DNA is TGTGCCATCAGAGGGGGACGGACCACCGGGGAGCTGTTTTTT. This gives the protein CAIRGGRTTGELFF. The chain employs TRBV10-3 and TRBJ2-2, with D possibly matching TRBD1 (6 bases). Trimming removed 6 bases from V and 4 bases from J, with 12 bases in between. The CDR3 is made up of 14 amino acids. CDR1 and CDR2 from the germline V gene are ENHRY and SYGVKD.

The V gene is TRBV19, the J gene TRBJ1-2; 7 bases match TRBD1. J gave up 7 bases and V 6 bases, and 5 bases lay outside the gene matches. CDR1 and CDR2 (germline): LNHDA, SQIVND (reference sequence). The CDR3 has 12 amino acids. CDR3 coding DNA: TGTGCCAGTAGGGCGACAGGGAGTGGCTACACCTTC. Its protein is CASRATGSGYTF.

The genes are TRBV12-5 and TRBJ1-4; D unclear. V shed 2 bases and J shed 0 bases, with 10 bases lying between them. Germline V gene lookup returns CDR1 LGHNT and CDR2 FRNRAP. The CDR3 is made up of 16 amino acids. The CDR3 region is CASGLSTYTTNEKLFF. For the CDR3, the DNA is TGTGCTAGTGGTTTGTCTACCTATACAACTAATGAAAAACTGTTTTTT.

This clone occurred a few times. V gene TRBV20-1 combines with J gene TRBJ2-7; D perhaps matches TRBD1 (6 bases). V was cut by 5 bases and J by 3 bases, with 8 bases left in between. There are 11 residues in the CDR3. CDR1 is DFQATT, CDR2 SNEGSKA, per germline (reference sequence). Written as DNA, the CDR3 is TGCAGTGCTGGACAGTTCTACGAGCAGTACTTC. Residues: CSAGQFYEQYF.

CDR3 DNA sequence: TGTGCCAGCAGCTTGAGGTCAGGGGACGAGCAGTACTTC. Its protein product is CASSLRSGDEQYF. The chain is built from TRBV5-4 and TRBJ2-7; D might be TRBD1 (6 bases). Trimming removed 1 base from V and 5 bases from J, with 10 bases in between. This CDR3 has 13 amino acids. CDR1 SGHNT and CDR2 YYREEE come from the germline V gene (reference sequence).

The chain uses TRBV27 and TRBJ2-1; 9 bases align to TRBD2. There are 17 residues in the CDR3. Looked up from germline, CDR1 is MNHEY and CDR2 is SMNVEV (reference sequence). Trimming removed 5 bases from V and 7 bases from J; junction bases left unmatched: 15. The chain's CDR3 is CASSLYNLAGSINEQFF. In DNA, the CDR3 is TGTGCCAGCAGTCTCTATAATCTAGCGGGATCAATTAATGAGCAGTTCTTC.

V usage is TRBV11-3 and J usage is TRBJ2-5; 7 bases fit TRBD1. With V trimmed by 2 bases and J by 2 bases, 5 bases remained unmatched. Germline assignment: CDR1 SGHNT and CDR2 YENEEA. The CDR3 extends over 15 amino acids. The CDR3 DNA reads TGTGCCAGCAGCTTAATGGGACAGAGTCAAGAGACCCAGTACTTC. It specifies CASSLMGQSQETQYF.

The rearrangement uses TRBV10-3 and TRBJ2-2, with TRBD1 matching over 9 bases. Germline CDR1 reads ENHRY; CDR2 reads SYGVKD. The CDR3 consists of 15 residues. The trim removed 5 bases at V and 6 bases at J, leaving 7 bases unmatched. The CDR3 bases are TGTGCCATCAGTAACGGGACAGGGTTGGCCGGGGAGCTGTTTTTT. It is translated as CAISNGTGLAGELFF.

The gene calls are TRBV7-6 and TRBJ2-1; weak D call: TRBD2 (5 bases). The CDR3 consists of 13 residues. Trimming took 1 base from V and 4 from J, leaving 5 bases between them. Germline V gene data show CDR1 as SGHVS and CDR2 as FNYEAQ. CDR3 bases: TGTGCCAGCAGCTTAGGGACTTACAATGAGCAGTTCTTC. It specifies CASSLGTYNEQFF.

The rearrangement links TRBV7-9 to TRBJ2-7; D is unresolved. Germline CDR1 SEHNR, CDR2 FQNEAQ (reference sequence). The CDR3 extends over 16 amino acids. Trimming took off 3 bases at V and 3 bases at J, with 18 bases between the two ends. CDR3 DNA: TGTGCCAGCAGCTTGAGTGTGGGCAGCCTGGACTACGAGCAGTACTTC. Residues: CASSLSVGSLDYEQYF.

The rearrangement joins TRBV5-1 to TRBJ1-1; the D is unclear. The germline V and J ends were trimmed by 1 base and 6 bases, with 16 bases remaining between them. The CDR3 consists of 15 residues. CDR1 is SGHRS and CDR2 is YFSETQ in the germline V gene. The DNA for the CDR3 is TGCGCCAGCAGCTTGATGGGAGGTGGTAGGGCTGAAGCTTTCTTT. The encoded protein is CASSLMGGGRAEAFF.

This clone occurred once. Written as DNA, the CDR3 is TGCAGCGTTGAAGATCCCGGGACAGGGTCGTATGGGTTGGGCTACACCTTC. Its protein product is CSVEDPGTGSYGLGYTF. The V call is TRBV29-1, the J call TRBJ1-2; 9 nucleotides agree with TRBD1. The CDR3 totals 17 residues. The V segment lost 0 bases and the J segment 8 bases; nucleotides outside the gene matches: 16. Per the germline V gene, CDR1 is SQVTM and CDR2 is ANQGSEA.

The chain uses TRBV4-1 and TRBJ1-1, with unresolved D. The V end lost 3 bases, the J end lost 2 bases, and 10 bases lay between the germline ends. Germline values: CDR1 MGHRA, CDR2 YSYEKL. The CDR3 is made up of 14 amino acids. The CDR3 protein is CASSHPGINTEAFF. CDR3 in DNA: TGCGCCAGCAGCCATCCGGGGATTAACACTGAAGCTTTCTTT.

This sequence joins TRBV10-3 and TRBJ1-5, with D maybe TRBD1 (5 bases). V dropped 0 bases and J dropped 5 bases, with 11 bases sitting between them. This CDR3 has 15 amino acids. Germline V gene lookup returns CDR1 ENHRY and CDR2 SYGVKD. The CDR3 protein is CAISESNPGDQPQHF. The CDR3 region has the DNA TGTGCCATCAGTGAGTCAAATCCGGGGGATCAGCCCCAGCATTTT.

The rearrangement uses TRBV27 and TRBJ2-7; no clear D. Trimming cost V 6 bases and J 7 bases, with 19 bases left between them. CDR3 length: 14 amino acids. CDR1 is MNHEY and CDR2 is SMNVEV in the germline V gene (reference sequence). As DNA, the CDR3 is TGTGCCAGCAGCTCCCGAGGTCCTCCTGAGGAGCAGTACTTC. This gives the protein CASSSRGPPEEQYF.

CDR3 in DNA: TGTGCCAGCAGTGAAAACAGGAACACCGGGGAGCTGTTTTTT. This sequence encodes CASSENRNTGELFF. The V gene is TRBV25-1, the J gene TRBJ2-2; D not certain. The CDR3 runs 14 residues. V shed 2 bases and J shed 1 base, with 5 bases lying between them. CDR1 is MGHDK and CDR2 is SYGVNS in the germline V gene. Full variable domain (rest looked up from reference TRBV25-1 and TRBJ2-2): EADIYQTPRYLVIGTGKKITLECSQTMGHDKMYWYQQDPGMELHLIHYSYGVNSTEKGDLSSESTVSRIRTEHFPLTLESARPSHTSQYLCASSENRNTGELFFGEGSRLTVL.

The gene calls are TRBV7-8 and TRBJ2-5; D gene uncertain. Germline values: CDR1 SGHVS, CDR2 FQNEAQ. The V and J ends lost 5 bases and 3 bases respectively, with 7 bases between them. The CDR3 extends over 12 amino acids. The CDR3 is CASSVTKETQYF. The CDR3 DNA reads TGTGCCAGCAGCGTGACAAAAGAGACCCAGTACTTC.

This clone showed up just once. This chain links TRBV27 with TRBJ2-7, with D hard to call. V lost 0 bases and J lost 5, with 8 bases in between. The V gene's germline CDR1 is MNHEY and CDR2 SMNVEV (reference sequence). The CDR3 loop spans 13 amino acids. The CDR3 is CASSLSESHEQYF. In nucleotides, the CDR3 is TGTGCCAGCAGTTTATCGGAGTCCCACGAGCAGTACTTC.

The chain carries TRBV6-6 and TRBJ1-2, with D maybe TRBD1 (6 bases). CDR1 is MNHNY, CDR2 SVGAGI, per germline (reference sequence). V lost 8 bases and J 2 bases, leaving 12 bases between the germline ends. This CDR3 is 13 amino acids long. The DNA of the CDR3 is TGTGCCAGCCGGGACACCGCCAACTATGGCTACACCTTC. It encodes CASRDTANYGYTF.

Here the CDR3 DNA reads TGCGCCAGCAGCCAAGAGAGGAATTACGAGCAGTACTTC. The encoded protein is CASSQERNYEQYF. The genes are TRBV4-1 and TRBJ2-7; unclear D gene. CDR1 and CDR2 (germline): MGHRA, YSYEKL. This CDR3 has 13 amino acids. The V gene lost 0 bases and the J gene lost 4 bases, with 7 bases spanning the gap.

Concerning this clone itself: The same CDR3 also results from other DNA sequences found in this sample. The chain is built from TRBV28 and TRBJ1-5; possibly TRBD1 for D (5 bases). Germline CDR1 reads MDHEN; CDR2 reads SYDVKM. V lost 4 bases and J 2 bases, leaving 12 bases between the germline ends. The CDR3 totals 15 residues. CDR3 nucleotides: TGTGCCAGCAGTTCGGGAGGGGAGGGCAATCAGCCCCAGCATTTT. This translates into CASSSGGEGNQPQHF.

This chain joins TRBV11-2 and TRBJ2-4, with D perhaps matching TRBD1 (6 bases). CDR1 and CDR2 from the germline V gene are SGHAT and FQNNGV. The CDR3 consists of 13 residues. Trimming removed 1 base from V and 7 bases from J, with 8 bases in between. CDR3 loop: CASSLGGQNIQYF. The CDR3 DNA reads TGTGCCAGCAGCTTAGGGGGGCAGAACATTCAGTACTTC.